The following is a T cell receptor beta chain sequence with its context. The entry originates in a study of blood T cell repertoires in COVID-19. The V and J ends lost 3 bases and 10 bases, in that order; junction bases with no gene match: 5. Germline V gene sequence: CDR1 KGHDR, CDR2 SFDVKD. This CDR3 is built from 14 residues. Clones were sequenced by immunoSEQ multiplex PCR, and TCRdb holds only the in-frame ones, with some missing. The data show some 120,000 clones, with 79% seen just once and 30% to 45% held by the top ten. Material: peripheral blood. This sequence joins TRBV24-1 and TRBJ1-4; 9 bases map to TRBD1. The clonotype originates from a man aged 35 to 55 with active or convalescent COVID-19. The CDR3 DNA is TGTGCCACCAGTGATACCGAGGACAGGGGAAAACTGTTTTTT. Its protein is CATSDTEDRGKLFF.